The TCR beta chain described here comes from a study of blood T cells in healthy people across ages. General observations from the study: Bulk PBMC profiling left naive and antigen-experienced comparisons inconclusive. Strong correlation linked observed beta diversity and percent naive T cells.

About this clonotype itself: Its specificity is not known.

V gave up 5 bases and J gave up 1 base; unmatched junction bases: 8. In germline, CDR1 is SGHVS, CDR2 FQNEAQ. The length of the CDR3 is 16 residues. Each sample gave at least 6 million isolated PBMCs. Combining a sample-barcoded 5' primer with a J-beta primer mix, a second PCR ran for roughly 6 to 11 cycles. TCRdb fed the 5' RACE reads into MiXCR, producing one record per CDR3 protein. Among around 940,000 distinct CDR3 sequences, 51% were seen once, and the ten largest hold about 21%. The rearrangement links TRBV7-8 to TRBJ2-5; 9 bases line up with TRBD1. The sequence was collected from a woman aged 60 to 75 in good health. Material: blood. CDR3 in DNA: TGTGCCAGCAGCGGACAGGGGCTAGAATCCCAAGAGACCCAGTACTTC. Translating gives CASSGQGLESQETQYF.